This T cell receptor (beta chain) emerged from a study of regulatory T cells in long-lasting Graves disease. Study-wide points: Lower TCR diversity characterized persistent Graves' patients relative to newly diagnosed patients.

This clonotype was counted many times. Its antigen remains unidentified. HTBI primers from iRepertoire and Arm-PCR of CDR3 regions yielded the TCR beta libraries. TCRdb fed the multiplex PCR reads into MiXCR, producing one record per CDR3 protein. This sample carries 400,000 to 500,000 distinct CDR3 sequences, just under 15% of them seen once, and the ten largest clones take 16%. The time point denotes: newly diagnosed GD, antithyroid drugs for less than 3 months. PBMC-extracted RNA yielded the TCR library. Separately, the same data were catalogued under a study of T cells in Graves' hyperthyroidism and ophthalmopathy. Per that paper: The study enrolled patients aged 18 to 65 with newly diagnosed hyperthyroidism of under 2 months' duration. The HTBI primer set served for first-round RT-PCR of the TCR CDR3.

This sequence originates from a woman aged 25-40 years with Graves disease. The starting material was peripheral blood mononuclear cells (PBMCs), obtained at new diagnosis, from a patient treated with antithyroid drugs.

CDR3 protein: CASSVTSGSGYNEQFF. Here the CDR3 DNA reads TGCGCCAGCAGTGTCACTAGCGGGAGCGGCTACAATGAGCAGTTCTTC. This chain links TRBV5-1 with TRBJ2-1; 11 bases map to TRBD2. This CDR3 has 16 residues. Germline V gives CDR1 SGHRS, CDR2 YFSETQ. After removal of 5 bases from V and 3 bases from J, the junction contained 7 bases not matched to a gene.